This T cell receptor (beta chain) was identified during a study of identical twins (TCRdb year 2016). For the wider study: To test whether fetal clonotypes persist, the study used deep sequencing on TCR alpha and beta repertoires from monozygotic twins, unrelated adults of various ages, and cord blood. To rule out contamination, replicate twin experiments were performed at different times with different library preparation protocols. The full study reports these points: Compared with coincidental sharing between unrelated individuals, out-of-frame TCR alpha sequences shared between twins showed an excess of sequences with low generation probability. Fewer insertions were carried by abundant cord blood beta clonotypes, a similar but weaker trend appeared in young adult naive repertoires, and no such trend appeared in memory repertoires. Zero-insertion analyses could be partly confounded by invariant T cells such as MAIT and iNKT, although diverse VJ usage argued against such confounding for most clonotypes. Because the same donors could not be followed over many years, conclusions were based on cross-sectional statistical analysis. In monozygotic twins, out-of-frame TCR alpha sharing was systematically underestimated by recombination models, although the models agreed with sharing between unrelated individuals. Excess twin sharing in beta out-of-frame sequences was weaker because fewer shared sequences lowered the signal-to-noise ratio.

There are 20 amino acids in the CDR3, from cysteine to phenylalanine inclusive. Only the CDR3 DNA is retained, 60 bases long and in frame from the first base. Trimming leaves V shorter by 0 bases and J shorter by 4 bases, with the junction holding 18 bases beyond the gene matches. Based on the germline V gene (reference sequence), the CDR1 and CDR2 sequences are DFQATT and SNEGSKA. This clonotype was seen a few times. Its recognized antigen is unknown. There are no base qualities to consult, and no much larger clone falls within one base. Every donor in the study was a healthy Caucasian. Three pairs of female monozygotic twins, all aged roughly 18 to 29 years, were included in the twin cohort. Positive isolation kits from Invitrogen were used to isolate CD4+ and CD8+ T cell populations. The method behind the library was 5' RACE. Sequencing used an Illumina HiSeq 2000. A universal primer binding site was introduced by template switching, and a unique molecular identifier was present in the final cDNA, enabling accurate counting of TCR cDNA molecules. Specific primers in the conserved constant-segment region were used to synthesize first-strand cDNA for the TCR alpha and beta chains. To control for contamination, every cDNA library was double barcoded, receiving both a SMART-Mk sample barcode and Illumina barcodes. Two successive PCR steps introduced TruSeq adapter sequences along with Illumina sample barcodes. Sequencing of the TCR alpha and beta cDNA libraries was done on the Illumina HiSeq platform using custom primers. Under the source paper's analysis protocol: MiGEC processed the raw reads to extract unique molecular identifiers, while MiXCR was used to determine the CDR3 positions. For each individual, recombination models were inferred using an EM algorithm with the repgenHMM and IGoR tools. The analysis of shared clonotypes was done with the tcR package in R, with sharing normalized by the product of cloneset sizes. To study raw recombination without the effects of thymic and clonal selection, out-of-frame nonproductive sequences were analyzed. TCRdb applied fastp at Q25 and MiXCR to the public reads, then kept only in-frame beta chains. When rows share a CDR3 protein, they turn into one entry using the most common DNA and genes. It is TCRdb's table, rather than the study itself, that gives the V and J calls and clone size. This sample lists hundreds of thousands of distinct CDR3 sequences; 24% were detected once. Clones ranked in the top ten supply 2.9% of the sample.

The data also belong to a second study, concerning T cells expressing NK-cell markers. The second source states: Under ten donors provided sorted CD3+CD56+NKG2C+, CD3+CD56+NKG2C- and CD3+CD56-NKG2C+ T-cell subsets, whose TCR beta-chain repertoires were profiled. Of the eight sequenced donors, seven were found to be HCMV-seropositive and one was found to be HCMV-seronegative. To restrict sorting to alphabetaTCR-expressing T cells, an anti-gammadeltaTCR antibody was added in several experiments. In about six donors, the dominant CD3+CD56+NKG2C+ clonotypes were found to rank among the top 10 CD8+ clonotypes and to make up about 1.0-7.5% of CD8+ T cells. Those dominant clonotypes were again the most abundant among CD3+CD56-NKG2C+ cells in a few donors, at about 25-65%. It remained unclear whether the expanded NKG2C-expressing T cell clones were specific for HCMV antigens. The eight sequenced donors were randomly selected healthy volunteers, three men and five women. HCMV-specific IgG was detected in serum with a commercial ELISA kit to determine HCMV serostatus. MIGEC was used to demultiplex reads and group the reads by UMI, and MiTCR was used to assemble and quantify clonotypes. To exclude erroneous sequences, any TCR cDNA sequence not supported by at least two reads was discarded. The tcR package was used for downstream repertoire analysis, with clonotypes matched between fractions based on CDR3 nucleotide sequence plus V segment. VDJmatch was used to annotate antigen specificity against VDJdb, with one amino acid substitution in CDR3 allowed.

Sequences were obtained from CD4+ T cells sorted from blood. The clonotype was recovered from a woman aged 18-29 years in good health. The V and J genes are TRBV20-1 and TRBJ2-1; 10 bases in the middle match TRBD2. The CDR3 here reads CSARDPRSGRSGRSYNEQFF. Here is the DNA: TGCAGTGCTAGAGATCCCCGGTCGGGTCGTAGCGGGAGGTCGTACAATGAGCAGTTCTTC.